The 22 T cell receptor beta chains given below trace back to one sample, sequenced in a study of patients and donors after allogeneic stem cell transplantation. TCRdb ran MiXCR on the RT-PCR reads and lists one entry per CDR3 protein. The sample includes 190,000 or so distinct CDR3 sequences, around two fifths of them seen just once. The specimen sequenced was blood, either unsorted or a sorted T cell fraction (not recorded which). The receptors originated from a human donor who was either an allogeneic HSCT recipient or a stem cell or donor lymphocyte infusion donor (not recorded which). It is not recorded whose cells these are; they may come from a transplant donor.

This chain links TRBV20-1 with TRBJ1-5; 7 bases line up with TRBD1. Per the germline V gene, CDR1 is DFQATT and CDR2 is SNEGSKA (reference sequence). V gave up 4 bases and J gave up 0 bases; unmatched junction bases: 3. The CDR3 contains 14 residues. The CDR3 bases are TGCAGTGCTAACGACAGGGTTAGCAATCAGCCCCAGCATTTT. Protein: CSANDRVSNQPQHF.

The CDR3 loop is CASSLLQGAQSSNQPQHF. CDR3 DNA sequence: TGTGCCAGCAGTTTATTACAGGGGGCCCAGTCTAGCAATCAGCCCCAGCATTTT. The chain uses TRBV28 and TRBJ1-5; 9 nucleotides line up with TRBD1. Germline V gene sequence: CDR1 MDHEN, CDR2 SYDVKM. Losses at the gene ends were 1 base for V and 0 bases for J; bases not matched to a gene: 7. The CDR3 sequence is 18 residues long.

The CDR3 is CASSFEGFYGYTF. As DNA, the CDR3 is TGTGCCAGCAGTTTCGAAGGGTTCTATGGCTACACCTTC. This chain joins TRBV12-3 or TRBV12-4 and TRBJ1-2; D gene ambiguous. V was pared by 3 bases and J by 4 bases, with 9 bases between. The CDR3 loop spans 13 amino acids.

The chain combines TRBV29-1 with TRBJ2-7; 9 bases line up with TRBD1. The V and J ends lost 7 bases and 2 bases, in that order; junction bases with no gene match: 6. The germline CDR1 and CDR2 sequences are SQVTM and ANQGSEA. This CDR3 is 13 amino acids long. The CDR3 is CSAWTGVTYEQYF. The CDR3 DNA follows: TGCAGCGCTTGGACAGGGGTTACCTACGAGCAGTACTTC.

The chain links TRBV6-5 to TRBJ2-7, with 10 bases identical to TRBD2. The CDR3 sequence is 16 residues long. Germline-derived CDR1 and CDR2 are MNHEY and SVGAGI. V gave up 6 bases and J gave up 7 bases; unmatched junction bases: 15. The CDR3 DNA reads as TGTGCCAGCAGCCCCCTAACCGGGACTAGCGAAAGAGAGCAGTACTTC. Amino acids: CASSPLTGTSEREQYF.

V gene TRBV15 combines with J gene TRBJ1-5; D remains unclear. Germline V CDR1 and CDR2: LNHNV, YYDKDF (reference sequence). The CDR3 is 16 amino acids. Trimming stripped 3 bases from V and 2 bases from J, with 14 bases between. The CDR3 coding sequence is TGTGCCACCAGCAGGGACTCAATAATTGGCAATCAGCCCCAGCATTTT. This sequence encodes CATSRDSIIGNQPQHF.

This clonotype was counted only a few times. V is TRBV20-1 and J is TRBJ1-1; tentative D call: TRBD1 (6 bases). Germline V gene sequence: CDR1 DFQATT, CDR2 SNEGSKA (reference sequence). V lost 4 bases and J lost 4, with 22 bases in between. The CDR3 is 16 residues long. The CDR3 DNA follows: TGCAGTGCTAACTCCCTACTGGGGGGGGCCAGCACTGAAGCTTTCTTT. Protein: CSANSLLGGASTEAFF.

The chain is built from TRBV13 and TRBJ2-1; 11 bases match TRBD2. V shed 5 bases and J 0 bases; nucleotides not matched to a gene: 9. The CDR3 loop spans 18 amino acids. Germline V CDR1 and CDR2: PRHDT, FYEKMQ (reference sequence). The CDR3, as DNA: TGTGCCAGCAGCCCAGGGACTAGCGGAAATTACTCCTACAATGAGCAGTTCTTC. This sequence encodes CASSPGTSGNYSYNEQFF.

CDR3 DNA sequence: TGTGCCAGCAGCTTAGTAGGCAGTAATTCACCCCTCCACTTT. It encodes CASSLVGSNSPLHF. The chain carries TRBV7-6 and TRBJ1-6; D ambiguous. Germline V gene data show CDR1 as SGHVS and CDR2 as FNYEAQ. There are 14 residues in the CDR3. Deletions cut 1 base from V and 6 bases from J, with 7 bases between. Full variable domain (missing parts from reference TRBV7-6 and TRBJ1-6): GAGVSQSPRYKVTKRGQDVALRCDPISGHVSLYWYRQALGQGPEFLTYFNYEAQQDKSGLPNDRFSAERPEGSISTLTIQRTEQRDSAMYRCASSLVGSNSPLHFGNGTRLTVT.

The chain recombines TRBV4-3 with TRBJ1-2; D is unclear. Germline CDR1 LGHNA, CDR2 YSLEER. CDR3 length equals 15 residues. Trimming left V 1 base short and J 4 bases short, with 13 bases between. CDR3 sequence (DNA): TGCGCCAGCAGCCAAGTCTATCCGGGTGGCTATGGCTACACCTTC. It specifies CASSQVYPGGYGYTF.

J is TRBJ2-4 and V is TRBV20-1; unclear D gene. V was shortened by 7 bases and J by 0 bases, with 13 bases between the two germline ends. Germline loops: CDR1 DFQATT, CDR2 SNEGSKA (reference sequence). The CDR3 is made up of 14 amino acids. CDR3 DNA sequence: TGCAGTGTATGGGCAAATCTAGCCAAAAACATTCAGTACTTC. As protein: CSVWANLAKNIQYF.

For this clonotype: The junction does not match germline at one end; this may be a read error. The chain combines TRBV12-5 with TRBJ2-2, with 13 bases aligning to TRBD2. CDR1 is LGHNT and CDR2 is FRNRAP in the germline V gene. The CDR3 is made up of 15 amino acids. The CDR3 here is CASAEGLAGIGELFF. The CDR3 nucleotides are TGTGCTAGTGCCGAGGGACTAGCGGGAATCGGGGAGCTGTTCTTT.

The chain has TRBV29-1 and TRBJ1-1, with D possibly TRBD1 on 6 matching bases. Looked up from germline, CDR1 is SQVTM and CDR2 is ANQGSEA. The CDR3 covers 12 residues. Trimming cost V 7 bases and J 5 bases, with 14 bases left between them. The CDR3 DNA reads TGCAGCGCCCGGGGGAGGGGGACTGAAGCTTTCTTT. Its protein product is CSARGRGTEAFF.

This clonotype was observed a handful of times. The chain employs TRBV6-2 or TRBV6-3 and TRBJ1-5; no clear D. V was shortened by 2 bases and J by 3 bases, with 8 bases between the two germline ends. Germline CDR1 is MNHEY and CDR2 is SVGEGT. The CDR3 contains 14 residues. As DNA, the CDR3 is TGTGCCAGCAGTTACGAGCTGTTCAATCAGCCCCAGCATTTT. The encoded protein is CASSYELFNQPQHF.

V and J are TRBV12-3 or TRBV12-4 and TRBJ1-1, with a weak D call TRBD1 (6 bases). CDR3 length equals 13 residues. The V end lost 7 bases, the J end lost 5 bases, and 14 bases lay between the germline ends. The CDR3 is CASNGGRRTEAFF. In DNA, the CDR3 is TGTGCCAGCAACGGGGGGCGCAGGACTGAAGCTTTCTTT.

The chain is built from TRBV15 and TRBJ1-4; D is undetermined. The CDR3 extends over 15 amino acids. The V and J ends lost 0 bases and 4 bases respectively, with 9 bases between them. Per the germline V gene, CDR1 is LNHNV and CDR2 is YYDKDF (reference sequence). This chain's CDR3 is CATSRESGLNEKLFF. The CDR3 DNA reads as TGTGCCACCAGCAGAGAATCCGGACTTAATGAAAAACTGTTTTTT.

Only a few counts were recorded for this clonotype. CDR3 residues: CASSGDLGTEAFF. CDR3 nucleotides: TGCGCCAGCAGCGGGGACTTGGGCACTGAAGCTTTCTTT. This chain links TRBV5-1 with TRBJ1-1; maybe TRBD1 (5 bases). Trimming left V 4 bases short and J 4 bases short, with 11 bases between. CDR3 length: 13 amino acids. CDR1 SGHRS and CDR2 YFSETQ come from the germline V gene.

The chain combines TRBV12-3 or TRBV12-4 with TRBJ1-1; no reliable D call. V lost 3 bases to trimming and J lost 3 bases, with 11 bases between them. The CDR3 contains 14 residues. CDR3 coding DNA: TGTGCCAGCAGTTTCGTCCCAGTCGACACTGAAGCTTTCTTT. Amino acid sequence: CASSFVPVDTEAFF.

The DNA of the CDR3 is TGTGCCAGCTCACCCTCCGGGACAGCGTCCTATGGCTACACCTTC. This encodes CASSPSGTASYGYTF. The chain uses TRBV18 and TRBJ1-2; 7 bases map to TRBD1. The germline CDR1 and CDR2 sequences are KGHSH and LQKENI. This CDR3 is 15 amino acids long. Trimming cost V 3 bases and J 4 bases; bases outside gene matches: 8.

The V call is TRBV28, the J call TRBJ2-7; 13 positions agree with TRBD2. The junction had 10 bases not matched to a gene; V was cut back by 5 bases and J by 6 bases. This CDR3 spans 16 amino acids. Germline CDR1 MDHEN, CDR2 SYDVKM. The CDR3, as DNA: TGTGCCAGCAGTATTGAACTAGCGGGAGGGCTCCGCGAGCAGTACTTC. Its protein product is CASSIELAGGLREQYF.

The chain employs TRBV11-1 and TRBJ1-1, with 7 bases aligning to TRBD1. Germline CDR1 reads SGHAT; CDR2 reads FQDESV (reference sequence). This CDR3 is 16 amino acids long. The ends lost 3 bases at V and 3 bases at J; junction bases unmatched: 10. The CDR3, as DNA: TGTGCCAGCAGCTTCAACACCCCGACAGGGTACACTGAAGCTTTCTTT. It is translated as CASSFNTPTGYTEAFF.

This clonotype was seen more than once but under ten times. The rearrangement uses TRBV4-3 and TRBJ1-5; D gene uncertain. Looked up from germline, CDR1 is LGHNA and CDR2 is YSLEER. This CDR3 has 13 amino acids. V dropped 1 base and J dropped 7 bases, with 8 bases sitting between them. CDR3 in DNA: TGCGCCAGCAGCCAAGTTACGGGACAGCCCCAGCATTTT. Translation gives CASSQVTGQPQHF.